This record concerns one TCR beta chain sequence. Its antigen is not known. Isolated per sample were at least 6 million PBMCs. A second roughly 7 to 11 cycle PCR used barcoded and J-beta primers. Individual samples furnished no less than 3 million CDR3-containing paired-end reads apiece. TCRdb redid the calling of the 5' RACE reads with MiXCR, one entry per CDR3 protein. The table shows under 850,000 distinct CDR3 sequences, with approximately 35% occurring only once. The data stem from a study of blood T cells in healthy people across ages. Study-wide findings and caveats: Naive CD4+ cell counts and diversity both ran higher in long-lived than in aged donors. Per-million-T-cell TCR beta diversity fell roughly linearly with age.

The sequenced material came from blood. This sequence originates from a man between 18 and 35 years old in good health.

The CDR3 region has the DNA TGTGCCAGCAGCTTGTTAGGGTCCTTCAATGAGCAGTACTTC. This codes for CASSLLGSFNEQYF. The V gene is TRBV7-9, the J gene TRBJ2-1; D call uncertain. The J call may be faulty, since TRBJ2-7 better matches the DNA end. The CDR3 runs to 14 residues. CDR1 SEHNR and CDR2 FQNEAQ come from the germline V gene (reference sequence).